This is a list of T cell receptor beta chains from one sample in a study of blood T cell repertoires in COVID-19. The repertoire was sequenced with immunoSEQ multiplex PCR; TCRdb's copy has only in-frame clones and lacks some. The sample carries around 310,000 clones, nearly 90% recorded once. Sequenced material: peripheral blood. The receptors stem from a woman in her thirties or forties with COVID-19, enrolled during active disease. Both conserved end residues are part of each CDR3. D genes are given only for firm matches. Some rows have no size entry. The others give once, few or many, or a class for an expanded clone.

abundance	j_gene	d_gene	v_gene	CDR3nt	CDR3aa
.	TRBJ1-1	.	TRBV11-2	TGTGCCAGCAGCTTCTTGACAGGAGGTGACACTGAAGCTTTCTTT	CASSFLTGGDTEAFF
.	TRBJ2-1	.	TRBV7-6	TGTGCCAGCAGCTTTGAAATCAGCCTCACAGGGAATGAGCAGTTCTTC	CASSFEISLTGNEQFF
once	TRBJ1-1	TRBD1	TRBV28	TGTGCCAGCAGTACTCCAGGGGGAGGAACTGAAGCTTTCTTT	CASSTPGGGTEAFF
.	TRBJ1-4	.	TRBV6-6	TGTGCCAGCAGACCCTCAGGTTCAACTAATGAAAAACTGTTTTTT	CASRPSGSTNEKLFF
.	TRBJ2-7	TRBD2	TRBV7-8	TGTGCCAGCAGGGTTAGCGGGGGGTCCGAGCAGTACTTC	CASRVSGGSEQYF
.	TRBJ2-7	TRBD1	TRBV7-2	TGTGCCAGCAGCTTAGCCCCCGGGACAGGGAACTACGAGCAGTACTTC	CASSLAPGTGNYEQYF
.	TRBJ2-1	.	TRBV28	TGTGCCAGCAGTTTTGGGGGGAGTAGTCACAATGAGCAGTTCTTC	CASSFGGSSHNEQFF
.	TRBJ1-6	TRBD1	TRBV27	TGTGCCAGCAGTTTATTCCCGGACAGGGGCAACAATTCACCCCTCCACTTT	CASSLFPDRGNNSPLHF
once	TRBJ2-2	.	TRBV19	TGTGCCAGTAGTATCGTTTCAGGGTCGACCGGGGAGCTGTTTTTT	CASSIVSGSTGELFF
.	TRBJ2-7	TRBD2	TRBV2	TGTGCCAGCAGCGTCGGACTAGCGGGAAACTACGAGCAGTACTTC	CASSVGLAGNYEQYF
once	TRBJ2-2	TRBD1	TRBV7-8	TGTGCCAGCAGCTTATCGGTGTGGGGCACAGGGGCCGGCACCGGGGAGCTGTTTTTT	CASSLSVWGTGAGTGELFF
.	TRBJ1-4	.	TRBV7-6	TGTGCCAGCAGCTTAGCAAACGCCCCTCAGGAAAAACTGTTTTTT	CASSLANAPQEKLFF
.	TRBJ1-2	.	TRBV5-1	TGCGCCAGCAGCTCCGGGGAGACCTATGGCTACACCTTC	CASSSGETYGYTF
.	TRBJ1-2	.	TRBV19	TGTGCCAGTAGTAAGCAGGGATCGAACTATGGCTACACCTTC	CASSKQGSNYGYTF
.	TRBJ1-1	.	TRBV6-5	TGTGCCAGCTTTCGGGAGGGGAACATGAACACTGAAGCTTTCTTT	CASFREGNMNTEAFF
few	TRBJ1-6	.	TRBV11-2	TGTGCCAGCAGCTTAGATAGGGCAGGGGTTGGTTCACCCCTCCACTTT	CASSLDRAGVGSPLHF
.	TRBJ1-4	TRBD1	TRBV27	TGTGCCAGCAGTCATACTTACAGGGGTACCAATGAAAAACTGTTTTTT	CASSHTYRGTNEKLFF